The sequence of this TCR beta chain was determined in a study of T cells in Graves' hyperthyroidism and ophthalmopathy. Study details: The initial diagnosis was the point when peripheral blood was collected, ahead of any treatment.

Trimming took off 3 bases at V and 1 base at J, with 9 bases between the two ends. In germline, CDR1 is SEHNR, CDR2 FQNEAQ (reference sequence). The CDR3 is 14 residues long. This clonotype has at least ten counts. Its antigen is currently unknown. Study-wide points: Onset of ophthalmopathy came a median 6.5 months after the model predicted it.

The investigators amplified TCR beta CDR3 regions from RNA transcripts. TCR CDR3 regions were first amplified by RT-PCR with HTBI primers. TCRdb passed the multiplex PCR reads through MiXCR, listing each CDR3 protein once. The data contain approximately 620,000 distinct CDR3 sequences, about 15% of them singletons. For the diagnoses, clinical symptoms, serum thyroxine and TRAb, thyroid ultrasound and orbital computed tomography were used. The sequence was collected from a woman aged 25 to 39 with Graves' hyperthyroidism that later progressed to Graves' ophthalmopathy. The specimen sequenced was blood. This rearrangement joins TRBV7-9 to TRBJ2-5; D unresolved. CDR3 DNA: TGTGCCAGCAGCTTTGGAATAGCCCAAGAGACCCAGTACTTC. Translated: CASSFGIAQETQYF.